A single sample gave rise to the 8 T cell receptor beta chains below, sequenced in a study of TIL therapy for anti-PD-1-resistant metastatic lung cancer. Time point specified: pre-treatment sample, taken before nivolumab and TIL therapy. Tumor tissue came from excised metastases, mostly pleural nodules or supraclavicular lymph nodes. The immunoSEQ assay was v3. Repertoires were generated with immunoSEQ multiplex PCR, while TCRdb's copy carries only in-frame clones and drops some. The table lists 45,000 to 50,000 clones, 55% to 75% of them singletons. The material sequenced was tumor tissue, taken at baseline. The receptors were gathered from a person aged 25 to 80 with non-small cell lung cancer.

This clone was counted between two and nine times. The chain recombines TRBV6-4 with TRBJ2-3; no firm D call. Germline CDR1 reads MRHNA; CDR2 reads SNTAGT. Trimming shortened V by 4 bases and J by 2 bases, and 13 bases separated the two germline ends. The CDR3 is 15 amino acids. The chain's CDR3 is CASSASNYPTDTQYF. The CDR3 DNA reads TGTGCCAGCAGTGCATCCAACTACCCCACAGATACGCAGTATTTT.

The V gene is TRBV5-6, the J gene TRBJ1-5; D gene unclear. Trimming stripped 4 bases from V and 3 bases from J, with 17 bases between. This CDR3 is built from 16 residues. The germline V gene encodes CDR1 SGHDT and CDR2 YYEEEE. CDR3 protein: CASSPFPQQTNQPQHF. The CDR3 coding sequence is TGTGCCAGCAGCCCTTTCCCGCAGCAAACCAATCAGCCCCAGCATTTT.

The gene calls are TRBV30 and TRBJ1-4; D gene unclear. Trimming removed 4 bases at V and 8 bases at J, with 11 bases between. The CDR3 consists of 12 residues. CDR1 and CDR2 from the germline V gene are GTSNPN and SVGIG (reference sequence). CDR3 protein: CAWTDSEEKLFF. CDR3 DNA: TGTGCCTGGACAGATAGCGAAGAAAAACTGTTTTTT. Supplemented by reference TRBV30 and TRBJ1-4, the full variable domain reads SQTIHQWPATLVQPVGSPLSLECTVEGTSNPNLYWYRQAAGRGLQLLFYSVGIGQISSEVPQNLSASRPQDRQFILSSKKLLLSDSGFYLCAWTDSEEKLFFGSGTQLSVL.

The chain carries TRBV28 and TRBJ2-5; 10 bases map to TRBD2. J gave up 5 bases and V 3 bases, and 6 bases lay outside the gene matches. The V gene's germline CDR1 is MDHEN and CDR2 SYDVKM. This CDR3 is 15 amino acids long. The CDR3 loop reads CASSFLSGGAETQYF. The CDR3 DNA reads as TGTGCCAGCAGTTTCCTCAGCGGGGGGGCGGAGACCCAGTACTTC.

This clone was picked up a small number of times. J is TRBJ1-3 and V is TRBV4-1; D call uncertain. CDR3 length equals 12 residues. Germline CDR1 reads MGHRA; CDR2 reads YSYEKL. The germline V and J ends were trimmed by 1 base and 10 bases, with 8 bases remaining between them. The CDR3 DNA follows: TGCGCCAGCAGCCAAGGGTCGCGGACCATATATTTT. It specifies CASSQGSRTIYF.

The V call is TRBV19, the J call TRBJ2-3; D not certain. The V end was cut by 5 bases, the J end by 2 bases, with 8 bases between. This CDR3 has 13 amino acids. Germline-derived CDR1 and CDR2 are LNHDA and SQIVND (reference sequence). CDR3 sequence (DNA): TGTGCCAGTAGTCAGACCCACACAGATACGCAGTATTTT. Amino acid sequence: CASSQTHTDTQYF.

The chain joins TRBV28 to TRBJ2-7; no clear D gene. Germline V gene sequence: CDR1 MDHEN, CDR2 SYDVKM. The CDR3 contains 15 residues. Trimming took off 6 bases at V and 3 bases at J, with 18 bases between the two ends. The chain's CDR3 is CASSTAFISVYEQYF. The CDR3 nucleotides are TGTGCCAGCAGCACAGCGTTTATATCAGTCTACGAGCAGTACTTC.

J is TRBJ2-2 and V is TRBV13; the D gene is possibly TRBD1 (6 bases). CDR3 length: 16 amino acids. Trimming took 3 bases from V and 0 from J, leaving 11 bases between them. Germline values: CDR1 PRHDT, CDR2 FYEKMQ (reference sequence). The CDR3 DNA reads TGTGCCAGCAGCTTTGTGACAGGACCGAACACCGGGGAGCTGTTTTTT. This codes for CASSFVTGPNTGELFF.